Below are 13 T cell receptor beta chains sequenced from a single sample in a study of cytomegalovirus exposure and HLA in healthy donors. Amplification used 60 Vbeta primers and 13 Jbeta primers. Produced via immunoSEQ multiplex PCR; TCRdb's table is partial and in-frame only. The sample consists of under 150,000 clones, roughly three fifths of them appearing once. Material for sequencing was PBMCs. These receptor sequences come from a woman between 40 and 55 years old in good health and CMV-seronegative.

This chain joins TRBV10-3 and TRBJ1-1; weak D call: TRBD1 (5 bases). The V gene lost 6 bases and the J gene lost 4 bases, with 15 bases spanning the gap. The germline gives CDR1 ENHRY, CDR2 SYGVKD. CDR3 length: 14 amino acids. This chain's CDR3 is CAIRRGGEATEAFF. CDR3 DNA sequence: TGTGCCATCAGGAGGGGAGGGGAGGCCACTGAAGCTTTCTTT.

The V gene is TRBV5-1, the J gene TRBJ2-1; 11 bases are shared with TRBD2. V was pared by 2 bases and J by 5 bases, with 3 bases of the junction left unmatched. From germline, CDR1 is SGHRS and CDR2 YFSETQ. This CDR3 comprises 15 residues. DNA for the CDR3: TGCGCCAGCAGCTTCCTAGCGGGGGGAAACAATGAGCAGTTCTTC. This encodes CASSFLAGGNNEQFF. Together with reference TRBV5-1 and TRBJ2-1, the CDR3 gives the full variable domain: KAGVTQTPRYLIKTRGQQVTLSCSPISGHRSVSWYQQTPGQGLQFLFEYFSETQRNKGNFPGRFSGRQFSNSRSEMNVSTLELGDSALYLCASSFLAGGNNEQFFGPGTRLTVL.

The chain combines TRBV30 with TRBJ2-3; TRBD2 matches at 10 bases. V trimming: 4 bases; J trimming: 5 bases; junction bases outside the gene matches: 15. Germline CDR1 is GTSNPN and CDR2 is SVGIG (reference sequence). The length of the CDR3 is 17 residues. The CDR3, as DNA: TGTGCCTGGATGCGCACAGCGGGGGGGGCCGTGGGAGATACGCAGTATTTT. Translating it yields CAWMRTAGGAVGDTQYF.

In its sample, this clone was seen a few times. The chain has TRBV4-3 and TRBJ2-1; 11 bases fit TRBD1. The CDR3 covers 17 residues. Germline CDR1 is LGHNA and CDR2 is YSLEER. Trimming removed 3 bases from V and 2 bases from J; junction bases left unmatched: 6. For the CDR3, the DNA is TGCGCCAGCAGCCAGACTACGGACAGGGGGCCCTACAATGAGCAGTTCTTC. Translated, it gives CASSQTTDRGPYNEQFF.

This sequence joins TRBV27 and TRBJ1-6; 7 nucleotides align to TRBD1. Looked up from germline, CDR1 is MNHEY and CDR2 is SMNVEV (reference sequence). The trim removed 3 bases at V and 14 bases at J, leaving 10 bases unmatched. The CDR3 runs to 14 residues. The CDR3 is CASSFWDSGWSLHF. The CDR3, as DNA: TGTGCCAGCAGTTTTTGGGACAGCGGTTGGTCCCTCCACTTT.

This clone has more than one count but fewer than ten. The chain has TRBV27 and TRBJ1-4; no definite D call. Germline CDR1 MNHEY, CDR2 SMNVEV (reference sequence). The CDR3 runs 14 residues. V lost 6 bases, J lost 8 bases, and 16 bases lay in between. The chain's CDR3 is CASSLWATSEKLFF. The CDR3 coding sequence is TGTGCCAGCAGCCTATGGGCAACTAGCGAAAAACTGTTTTTT.

The chain joins TRBV5-1 to TRBJ2-1; 8 nucleotides match TRBD1. The trim removed 7 bases at V and 2 bases at J, leaving 11 bases unmatched. The CDR3 contains 16 residues. Looked up from germline, CDR1 is SGHRS and CDR2 is YFSETQ. The CDR3: CASAFPVTGAYNEQFF. For the CDR3, the DNA is TGCGCCAGCGCTTTTCCCGTGACAGGGGCCTACAATGAGCAGTTCTTC.

The chain uses TRBV29-1 and TRBJ2-1, with 10 bases fitting TRBD2. V dropped 4 bases and J dropped 4; count of bases not matched to a gene: 10. There are 16 residues in the CDR3. Germline V gene data show CDR1 as SQVTM and CDR2 as ANQGSEA. The CDR3 loop reads CSVVSLAGALYNEQFF. In DNA, the CDR3 is TGCAGCGTTGTGAGTCTAGCGGGGGCCCTTTACAATGAGCAGTTCTTC.

This sequence joins TRBV20-1 and TRBJ2-7, with D unresolved. The CDR3 runs to 10 residues. Germline CDR1 and CDR2: DFQATT and SNEGSKA (reference sequence). Trimming removed 5 bases at V and 3 bases at J, with 5 bases between. CDR3 amino acids: CSAANYEQYF. CDR3 bases: TGCAGTGCTGCTAACTACGAGCAGTACTTC.

This clone has a handful of counts. This rearrangement joins TRBV6-6 to TRBJ1-4; D is possibly TRBD1 (5 bases). Germline CDR1 reads MNHNY; CDR2 reads SVGAGI (reference sequence). This CDR3 is built from 15 residues. V lost 7 bases, J lost 4 bases, and 16 bases lay in between. The chain's CDR3 is CASTTLWGLNEKLFF. In nucleotides, the CDR3 is TGTGCCAGCACTACCCTATGGGGACTTAATGAAAAACTGTTTTTT.

V and J are TRBV19 and TRBJ1-1, with a weak D call TRBD1 (6 bases). The CDR3 has 12 residues. CDR1 is LNHDA and CDR2 is SQIVND in the germline V gene (reference sequence). This chain's CDR3 is CVAPGQNTEAFF. The CDR3 DNA reads as TGTGTCGCCCCGGGACAGAACACTGAAGCTTTCTTT.

The CDR3 DNA is TGCGCCAGCAGCCGGGACAATCTTAGCAATCAGCCCCAGCATTTT. Residues: CASSRDNLSNQPQHF. The chain uses TRBV10-2 and TRBJ1-5, with TRBD1 as a possible D gene (6 bases). Germline-derived CDR1 and CDR2 are WSHSY and SAAADI. The CDR3 covers 15 residues. The ends were cut back, 6 bases at V and 0 bases at J, with 12 bases in the middle.

There are a few counts of this clone. This rearrangement joins TRBV11-2 to TRBJ2-7; 8 bases line up with TRBD1. Germline CDR1 SGHAT, CDR2 FQNNGV. The V segment lost 4 bases and the J segment 4 bases; nucleotides outside the gene matches: 12. The CDR3 extends over 16 amino acids. CDR3 nucleotide sequence: TGTGCCAGCAGCTCGTACGCCCCGCAGGGGGCTTACGAGCAGTACTTC. Its protein is CASSSYAPQGAYEQYF.